Many counts were recorded for the clone carrying this TCR beta chain. What it binds is unknown. TCR beta libraries were made by quantitative 5'-RACE with molecular barcodes. TCRdb itself ran the 5' RACE reads through MiXCR, one entry per CDR3 protein. This table has some 450,000 distinct CDR3 sequences, about a sixth appearing once. The data are from a study of CD8 T cells in ankylosing spondylitis. The study, taken as a whole, reports: Researchers reportedly found disease-linked clones significantly enriched in matched ankylosing spondylitis synovial fluid. Among TCR beta sequences, a motif of several highly homologous variants appeared characteristic of ankylosing spondylitis blood. CD8+ disease-linked clones were present at relatively low frequencies in blood. Some motif variants had been reported before (in reactive arthritis synovial fluid and blood).

Sample: blood, either unsorted or a sorted T cell fraction (not recorded which). This TCR derives from a male donor with ankylosing spondylitis.

DNA for the CDR3: TGTGCCAGCAGCTTAGACCCAGGTTTGATCGAGCAGTACTTC. The encoded protein is CASSLDPGLIEQYF. The V call is TRBV7-8, the J call TRBJ2-7; D unclear. The CDR3 runs to 14 residues. Trimming shortened V by 1 base and J by 6 bases, and 13 bases separated the two germline ends. The germline gives CDR1 SGHVS, CDR2 FQNEAQ.